The next 12 T cell receptor beta chains were all read from a single sample in a study of control samples from healthy donors and cancer patients. The repertoire was sequenced with immunoSEQ multiplex PCR; TCRdb's copy has only in-frame clones and lacks some. Of some 130,000 clones listed, roughly 90% are singletons. The sequenced sample consisted of blood. Receptors were obtained from a man aged 35 to 55 in good health.

This clone has just one count. This chain uses TRBV5-4 with TRBJ2-7; D not resolved. This CDR3 region has 13 residues. The V gene's germline CDR1 is SGHNT and CDR2 YYREEE (reference sequence). With 0 bases removed from V and 3 bases from J, the gap between germline ends came to 7 bases. The CDR3 loop reads CASSLARSYEQYF. CDR3 coding DNA: TGTGCCAGCAGCTTGGCCCGGAGCTACGAGCAGTACTTC.

V usage is TRBV5-1 and J usage is TRBJ2-2; D remains ambiguous. In germline, CDR1 is SGHRS, CDR2 YFSETQ. The CDR3 is 12 residues long. The germline V and J ends were trimmed by 0 bases and 6 bases, with 3 bases remaining between them. The CDR3 DNA follows: TGCGCCAGCAGCTTGGTGCCCGGGGAGCTGTTTTTT. It yields the protein CASSLVPGELFF. Filled out from reference TRBV5-1 and TRBJ2-2, the complete variable domain reads KAGVTQTPRYLIKTRGQQVTLSCSPISGHRSVSWYQQTPGQGLQFLFEYFSETQRNKGNFPGRFSGRQFSNSRSEMNVSTLELGDSALYLCASSLVPGELFFGEGSRLTVL.

The chain links TRBV5-1 to TRBJ2-2; 7 bases are shared with TRBD1. Germline V CDR1 and CDR2: SGHRS, YFSETQ. This CDR3 is built from 13 residues. With V trimmed by 7 bases and J by 9 bases, 9 bases remained unmatched. DNA of the CDR3: TGCGCCAGCCCGCAGGGGGTAGGGAGGGAGCTGTTTTTT. This gives the protein CASPQGVGRELFF.

This clone ranks as medium-sized. The CDR3 protein is CSVDGGETQYF. Here the CDR3 DNA reads TGCAGCGTTGACGGCGGGGAGACCCAGTACTTC. The chain couples TRBV29-1 to TRBJ2-5; D perhaps matches TRBD2 (5 bases). Trimming removed 3 bases at V and 5 bases at J, with 7 bases between. This CDR3 is 11 amino acids long. Per the germline V gene, CDR1 is SQVTM and CDR2 is ANQGSEA.

The CDR3 region has the DNA TGTGCCAGCAGCCAAGTTGTTAGCGGGGGAGCTATCTACAATGAGCAGTTCTTC. Its protein is CASSQVVSGGAIYNEQFF. The chain joins TRBV3-1 (or the pseudogene TRBV3-2) to TRBJ2-1; 9 bases agree with TRBD2. V was clipped by 1 base and J by 3 bases; unmatched bases: 10. Germline V gene lookup returns CDR1 LGHDT and CDR2 YNNKEL (reference sequence). The CDR3 covers 18 residues.

The J gene is TRBJ2-7, the V gene TRBV18; D might be TRBD1 (5 bases). CDR1 is KGHSH and CDR2 is LQKENI in the germline V gene. Trimming cost V 3 bases and J 4 bases, with 10 bases left between them. This CDR3 is built from 13 residues. CDR3 nucleotide sequence: TGTGCCAGCTCACCTCACTCAGGGTACGAGCAGTACTTC. Protein product: CASSPHSGYEQYF.

The chain recombines TRBV6-5 with TRBJ1-1, with D possibly matching TRBD1 (5 bases). V lost 8 bases to trimming and J lost 3 bases, with 13 bases between them. This CDR3 is 13 amino acids long. Germline V gene lookup returns CDR1 MNHEY and CDR2 SVGAGI. The CDR3 here is CASFSGGDTEAFF. In DNA, the CDR3 is TGTGCCAGCTTCAGTGGGGGGGACACTGAAGCTTTCTTT.

The chain uses TRBV7-8 and TRBJ2-6, with 8 bases aligning to TRBD1. Germline assignment: CDR1 SGHVS and CDR2 FQNEAQ. J lost 3 bases, V lost 5 bases, and 9 bases had no gene match. The CDR3 contains 17 residues. The CDR3: CASSHRTGLVGANVLTF. The CDR3 DNA is TGTGCCAGCAGCCACAGGACAGGGTTGGTTGGGGCCAACGTCCTGACTTTC. The whole variable domain, filled in from reference TRBV7-8 and TRBJ2-6, reads GAGVSQSPRYKVAKRGQDVALRCDPISGHVSLFWYQQALGQGPEFLTYFQNEAQLDKSGLPSDRFFAERPEGSVSTLKIQRTQQEDSAVYLCASSHRTGLVGANVLTFGAGSRLTVL.

Points on this clone: One junction end disagrees with the germline gene, perhaps due to a read error. The same CDR3 arises from other DNA sequences in this sample as well. The genes are TRBV7-6 and TRBJ2-2; 9 bases fit TRBD1. The CDR3 length is 16 residues. The V gene's germline CDR1 is SGHVS and CDR2 FNYEAQ. The CDR3 spells CASSLEQGAYTGELFF. The CDR3 coding sequence is TGTGCCAGTAGCTTAGAACAGGGGGCTTACACCGGGGAGCTGTTTTTT.

This rearrangement joins TRBV6-1 to TRBJ2-3; the match to TRBD2 covers 9 bases. The CDR3 consists of 16 residues. J was trimmed by 6 bases and V by 0 bases; bases with no gene match: 7. CDR1 and CDR2 from the germline V gene are MNHNS and SASEGT. CDR3 sequence: CASSEALAGGPDTQYF. DNA of the CDR3: TGTGCCAGCAGTGAAGCATTGGCGGGGGGGCCGGATACGCAGTATTTT.

The V gene is TRBV19, the J gene TRBJ1-1; unclear D gene. Trimming stripped 5 bases from V and 1 base from J, with 2 bases between. The CDR3 length is 11 residues. Germline assignment: CDR1 LNHDA and CDR2 SQIVND (reference sequence). DNA of the CDR3: TGTGCCAGTAGTGGGAACACTGAAGCTTTCTTT. This codes for CASSGNTEAFF.

V usage is TRBV27 and J usage is TRBJ1-5; a possible D gene is TRBD1 (5 bases). Per germline, CDR1 MNHEY and CDR2 SMNVEV (reference sequence). The CDR3 extends over 15 amino acids. With 2 bases removed from V and 0 bases from J, the gap between germline ends came to 8 bases. CDR3 sequence: CASSLTRDSNQPQHF. CDR3 sequence (DNA): TGTGCCAGCAGTTTAACCAGGGATAGCAATCAGCCCCAGCATTTT.